The sequence of this T cell receptor (beta chain) was determined in a study of identical twins. MiXCR, run by TCRdb on the 5' RACE reads, gives a single entry per CDR3 protein. The sample yields 700,000 or so distinct CDR3 sequences, around 8.6% seen once. The CDR3 runs 14 residues. V lost 6 bases and J lost 3, with 15 bases in between. This clonotype was seen repeatedly, ten times or more. The same data also contributed to another study, on yellow fever vaccine responses in identical twins.

V gene TRBV12-3 or TRBV12-4 combines with J gene TRBJ2-7, with D unresolved. The source is a young woman in good health. Material: PBMCs. CDR3 DNA sequence: TGTGCCAGCAGCCGCGGCCCCGGTTACTACGAGCAGTACTTC. Translation gives CASSRGPGYYEQYF.